The 23 T cell receptor beta chains below all came from one sample that was sequenced in a study of T-cell memory formation after mild COVID-19. MiXCR, applied by TCRdb to the 5' RACE reads, yields one record per CDR3 protein. Seen here are over 120,000 distinct CDR3 sequences, approximately 6% observed once, and the top ten hold about 2%. The specimen sequenced was PBMCs or a T cell subset sorted from them (not recorded which). These receptor sequences come from an adult woman who had mild COVID-19 (a few samples of this study predate the infection). Cell type and time point are not known.

This clonotype came up a few times. The chain links TRBV2 to TRBJ2-7, with TRBD1 as a possible D gene (6 bases). V was shortened by 1 base and J by 2 bases, with 9 bases between the two germline ends. CDR1 and CDR2 from the germline V gene are SNHLY and FYNNEI. The CDR3 has 14 amino acids. The CDR3 nucleotides read TGTGCCAGCAGTGAAGGGCAGGGGACCTACGAGCAGTACTTC. Translation gives CASSEGQGTYEQYF. The complete variable domain, with remaining parts taken from reference TRBV2 and TRBJ2-7, reads EPEVTQTPSHQVTQMGQEVILRCVPISNHLYFYWYRQILGQKVEFLVSFYNNEISEKSEIFDDQFSVERPDGSNFTLKIRSTKLEDSAMYFCASSEGQGTYEQYFGPGTRLTVT.

DNA of the CDR3: TGTGCCAGCAGCCAACAGGGGGCTGGTGAGCAGTTCTTC. Amino acids: CASSQQGAGEQFF. The J gene is TRBJ2-1, the V gene TRBV5-5; 9 positions match TRBD1. With V trimmed by 4 bases and J by 9 bases, 5 bases remained unmatched. Germline V gene sequence: CDR1 SGHKS, CDR2 YYEKEE (reference sequence). The CDR3 has 13 amino acids.

The CDR3 DNA reads TGTGCCAGCAGCGTAGATGCGGGGGGCGCTGGGGCGAGAGAGACCCAGTACTTC. Translation gives CASSVDAGGAGARETQYF. This sequence joins TRBV9 and TRBJ2-5, with 8 bases lining up with TRBD2. J was trimmed by 4 bases and V by 0 bases; bases with no gene match: 14. CDR3 length: 18 residues. Germline V gene lookup returns CDR1 SGDLS and CDR2 YYNGEE.

The chain is built from TRBV7-2 and TRBJ2-4; 8 bases are shared with TRBD1. CDR1 SGHTA and CDR2 FQGNSA come from the germline V gene. The CDR3 runs 16 residues. V shed 5 bases, J shed 6 bases, and the junction held 12 bases outside the gene matches. The CDR3 sequence: CASSADRDRFTNIQYF. For the CDR3, the DNA is TGTGCCAGCAGCGCCGACCGGGACAGGTTCACAAACATTCAGTACTTC. Together with reference TRBV7-2 and TRBJ2-4, the CDR3 gives the full variable domain: GAGVSQSPSNKVTEKGKDVELRCDPISGHTALYWYRQSLGQGLEFLIYFQGNSAPDKSGLPSDRFSAERTGGSVSTLTIQRTQQEDSAVYLCASSADRDRFTNIQYFGAGTRLSVL.

This clonotype was seen a few times. The V call is TRBV4-1, the J call TRBJ1-2, with D unclear. CDR1 is MGHRA and CDR2 is YSYEKL in the germline V gene. V was trimmed by 3 bases and J by 1 base, leaving 9 bases between them. The CDR3 is 14 amino acids. CDR3 amino acids: CASSQLLYNYGYTF. In nucleotides, the CDR3 is TGCGCCAGCAGCCAGCTATTATATAACTATGGCTACACCTTC.

This clonotype was recorded a few times. V is TRBV12-3 or TRBV12-4 and J is TRBJ2-1; the match to TRBD1 covers 9 bases. The V and J ends lost 6 bases and 6 bases, in that order; junction bases with no gene match: 12. The CDR3 consists of 16 residues. The CDR3 sequence: CASRTNIGTGSNEQFF. CDR3 DNA sequence: TGTGCCAGCAGAACCAACATCGGGACAGGGTCCAATGAGCAGTTCTTC.

This clonotype was picked up many times. The junction differs from germline at one of its ends, possibly a read error. The chain carries TRBV12-3 or TRBV12-4 and TRBJ2-2; D not resolved. The length of the CDR3 is 12 residues. CDR3 sequence reads: CASSLGTGELFF. The DNA of the CDR3 is TGTGCCAGCAGCTTAGGCACCGGGGAGCTGTTTTTT.

This sequence joins TRBV6-2 or TRBV6-3 and TRBJ2-2, with a possible D match to TRBD2 (6 bases). CDR1 and CDR2 (germline): MNHEY, SVGEGT. The CDR3 extends over 17 amino acids. V was shortened by 0 bases and J by 0 bases, with 11 bases between the two germline ends. The CDR3 nucleotides are TGTGCCAGCAGTTACTCAGCGGGTGGCGCGAACACCGGGGAGCTGTTTTTT. Translated, it gives CASSYSAGGANTGELFF.

This clonotype was seen a few times. The junction and the germline gene differ at one end; a read error may be behind it. This chain links TRBV24-1 with TRBJ1-5, with D possibly TRBD1 on 5 matching bases. Germline V gives CDR1 KGHDR, CDR2 SFDVKD. The CDR3 is made up of 14 amino acids. CDR3 nucleotide sequence: TGTGCCACCAGGGATTCAAGGGGCGGGCAGCCCCAGCATTTT. This translates into CATRDSRGGQPQHF.

This clonotype was found many times. The chain links TRBV5-1 to TRBJ2-5; 8 bases fit TRBD2. V lost 0 bases and J lost 5; bases outside the gene matches: 6. Germline assignment: CDR1 SGHRS and CDR2 YFSETQ. This CDR3 is 15 amino acids long. This CDR3 is CASSLGAGVKETQYF. The CDR3 DNA reads TGCGCCAGCAGCTTGGGAGCGGGAGTTAAGGAGACCCAGTACTTC.

This clonotype appeared many times. V usage is TRBV5-1 and J usage is TRBJ2-2, with 9 bases that match TRBD2. The CDR3 extends over 16 amino acids. Trimming removed 4 bases from V and 2 bases from J; junction bases left unmatched: 6. The germline gives CDR1 SGHRS, CDR2 YFSETQ. CDR3 sequence (DNA): TGCGCCAGCAGCGGCAGCGGGGGGCCTAACACCGGGGAGCTGTTTTTT. Its protein product is CASSGSGGPNTGELFF. The entire variable domain, with the rest obtained from reference TRBV5-1 and TRBJ2-2, is as follows: KAGVTQTPRYLIKTRGQQVTLSCSPISGHRSVSWYQQTPGQGLQFLFEYFSETQRNKGNFPGRFSGRQFSNSRSEMNVSTLELGDSALYLCASSGSGGPNTGELFFGEGSRLTVL.

This rearrangement joins TRBV19 to TRBJ2-5; a weak D match, TRBD2 (5 bases). The CDR3 is made up of 12 amino acids. The V end lost 3 bases, the J end lost 3 bases, and 5 bases lay between the germline ends. Germline-derived CDR1 and CDR2 are LNHDA and SQIVND (reference sequence). DNA of the CDR3: TGTGCCAGTAGTATGAGGGAAGAGACCCAGTACTTC. Its translation is CASSMREETQYF. Variable domain in full (rest from reference TRBV19 and TRBJ2-5): DGGITQSPKYLFRKEGQNVTLSCEQNLNHDAMYWYRQDPGQGLRLIYYSQIVNDFQKGDIAEGYSVSREKKESFPLTVTSAQKNPTAFYLCASSMREETQYFGPGTRLLVL.

This clonotype was counted ten times or more. This chain links TRBV7-6 with TRBJ2-7, with D maybe TRBD2 (5 bases). This CDR3 comprises 12 residues. From germline, CDR1 is SGHVS and CDR2 FNYEAQ. The germline V and J ends were trimmed by 5 bases and 7 bases, with 12 bases remaining between them. CDR3 DNA: TGTGCCAGCAGCACAAGGACTGGAGAGCAGTACTTC. It translates to CASSTRTGEQYF.

This clonotype was recorded a few times. J is TRBJ1-5 and V is TRBV27; no reliable D call. The CDR3 totals 14 residues. Germline V gives CDR1 MNHEY, CDR2 SMNVEV (reference sequence). Deletions cut 2 bases from V and 6 bases from J, with 11 bases between. CDR3 in DNA: TGTGCCAGCAGTTTACGCGGAATCGGTCAGCCCCAGCATTTT. Translation gives CASSLRGIGQPQHF.

There are a few counts of this clonotype. Written as DNA, the CDR3 is TGTGCCACCAGCAGAGATCAGGGCCAAGAGACCCAGTACTTC. This gives the protein CATSRDQGQETQYF. The chain employs TRBV15 and TRBJ2-5; weak D call: TRBD1 (5 bases). V was cut by 0 bases and J by 1 base, with 6 bases left in between. In germline, CDR1 is LNHNV, CDR2 YYDKDF (reference sequence). The CDR3 runs 14 residues.

The rearrangement links TRBV12-3 or TRBV12-4 to TRBJ1-4; 9 nucleotides agree with TRBD1. The junction had 7 bases not matched to a gene; V was cut back by 6 bases and J by 8 bases. This CDR3 is 14 amino acids long. CDR3 residues: CASRGDRDREKLFF. The CDR3 bases are TGTGCCAGCAGAGGGGACAGGGACAGGGAAAAACTGTTTTTT.

This clonotype was found many times. This chain uses TRBV30 with TRBJ1-1, with unresolved D. V lost 0 bases, J lost 1 base, and 15 bases lay in between. The CDR3 extends over 16 amino acids. Per germline, CDR1 GTSNPN and CDR2 SVGIG (reference sequence). Here the CDR3 DNA reads TGTGCCTGGAGTGTATCCTTTCAAAGGCGGAACACTGAAGCTTTCTTT. It translates to CAWSVSFQRRNTEAFF.

This clonotype was observed a few times. The chain's CDR3 is CASSQTLAGDIGTQYF. Here the CDR3 DNA reads TGCGCCAGCAGCCAAACTTTGGCGGGGGATATAGGTACGCAGTATTTT. This chain uses TRBV4-1 with TRBJ2-3; the match to TRBD2 covers 7 bases. The trim removed 2 bases at V and 8 bases at J, leaving 13 bases unmatched. CDR1 MGHRA and CDR2 YSYEKL come from the germline V gene. The CDR3 contains 16 residues.

This clonotype was seen many times. The chain's CDR3 is CASMDGIMNTEAFF. DNA of the CDR3: TGTGCCAGTATGGACGGTATAATGAACACTGAAGCTTTCTTT. The chain links TRBV11-2 to TRBJ1-1; D gene uncertain. Trimming stripped 9 bases from V and 0 bases from J, with 14 bases between. The CDR3 extends over 14 amino acids. Germline CDR1 reads SGHAT; CDR2 reads FQNNGV.

A few counts support this clonotype. The chain joins TRBV7-2 to TRBJ1-3; 9 nucleotides line up with TRBD1. The V gene end was trimmed by 1 base and the J gene end by 2 bases; junction bases not matched to a gene: 3. This CDR3 spans 16 amino acids. Germline V gives CDR1 SGHTA, CDR2 FQGNSA. CDR3 sequence reads: CASSLVTGGPGNTIYF. The CDR3, as DNA: TGTGCCAGCAGCTTAGTCACAGGGGGCCCTGGAAACACCATATATTTT.

This chain uses TRBV27 with TRBJ2-7, with D tentatively TRBD2 (7 bases). The V end lost 3 bases, the J end lost 0 bases, and 12 bases lay between the germline ends. CDR1 and CDR2 from the germline V gene are MNHEY and SMNVEV (reference sequence). The CDR3 totals 15 residues. The CDR3 bases are TGTGCCAGCAGTTTGAGTAGGGGGGGCTCCTACGAGCAGTACTTC. Protein: CASSLSRGGSYEQYF.

This clonotype was detected a few times. The chain uses TRBV24-1 and TRBJ2-1; TRBD2 agrees at 13 bases. Losses at the gene ends were 4 bases for V and 8 bases for J; bases not matched to a gene: 7. The CDR3 has 16 amino acids. Germline V CDR1 and CDR2: KGHDR, SFDVKD. This CDR3 is CATSDWTSGSKDEQFF. CDR3 DNA sequence: TGTGCCACCAGTGACTGGACTAGCGGGAGTAAAGATGAGCAGTTCTTC.

This clonotype has at least ten counts. The chain uses TRBV20-1 and TRBJ2-1, with D perhaps TRBD1 or TRBD2 (5 bases each). Trimming shortened V by 6 bases and J by 2 bases, and 17 bases separated the two germline ends. CDR3 length: 15 amino acids. Germline V lookup: CDR1 DFQATT, CDR2 SNEGSKA (reference sequence). This CDR3 reads CSALTGTSTYNEQFF. The CDR3 coding sequence is TGCAGTGCCCTGACCGGGACGTCCACCTACAATGAGCAGTTCTTC.